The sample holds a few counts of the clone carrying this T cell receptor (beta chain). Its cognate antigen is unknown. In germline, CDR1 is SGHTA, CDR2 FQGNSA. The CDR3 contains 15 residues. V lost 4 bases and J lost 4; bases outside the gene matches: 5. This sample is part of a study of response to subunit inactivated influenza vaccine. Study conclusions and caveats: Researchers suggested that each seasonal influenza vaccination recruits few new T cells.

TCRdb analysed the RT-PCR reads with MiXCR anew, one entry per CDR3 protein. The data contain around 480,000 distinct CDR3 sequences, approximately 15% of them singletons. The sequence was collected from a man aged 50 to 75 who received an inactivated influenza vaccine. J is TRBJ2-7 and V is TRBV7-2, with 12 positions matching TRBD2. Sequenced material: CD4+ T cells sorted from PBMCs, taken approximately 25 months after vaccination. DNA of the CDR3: TGTGCCAGCAGCTCCTCTAGCGGGAGGGGATACGAGCAGTACTTC. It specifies CASSSSSGRGYEQYF.